These 24 T cell receptor beta chains were all obtained from the same sample, sequenced in a study of early T cells in non-severe SARS-CoV-2 infection. TCRdb re-called the 5' RACE reads through MiXCR, storing one row per CDR3 protein. The table records about 62,000 distinct CDR3 sequences, almost 9.5% of them present only once. The sequencing input was whole blood. These receptors all stem from an adult who was a healthcare worker with PCR-confirmed SARS-CoV-2 infection or an uninfected control (not recorded which).

Many counts were recorded for this clonotype. The chain has TRBV21-1 and TRBJ1-3; the table's D gene call, TRBD1, was not cross checked with the DNA. TRBV21-1 is flagged as a pseudogene. This CDR3 is built from 15 residues. For the CDR3, the DNA is TGTGCCAGCAGCAAATCCGGGGGTAATGGAAACACCATATATTTT. As protein: CASSKSGGNGNTIYF.

This clonotype was counted many times. Sequence at one end of the junction differs from germline and may be a read error. The V and J genes are TRBV12-3 or TRBV12-4 and TRBJ2-2; D possibly corresponds to TRBD2 (5 bases). The CDR3 loop spans 13 amino acids. The CDR3 loop reads CASSLGAAGELFF. CDR3 coding DNA: TGTGCCAGCAGCTTAGGAGCGGCCGGGGAGCTGTTTTTT.

This clonotype was counted between two and nine times. The V gene is TRBV6-5, the J gene TRBJ1-1; 7 bases map to TRBD1. This CDR3 is 14 amino acids long. Germline lookup yields CDR1 MNHEY and CDR2 SVGAGI. J was trimmed by 5 bases and V by 9 bases; bases with no gene match: 12. The DNA of the CDR3 is TGTGCCAGTCAAGTGGTCAGGGGGAGAACTGAAGCTTTCTTT. This translates into CASQVVRGRTEAFF.

In its sample, this clonotype was seen many times. This CDR3 reads CASSTGTRSGANVLTF. Written as DNA, the CDR3 is TGTGCCAGTAGTACGGGGACACGCTCTGGGGCCAACGTCCTGACTTTC. The chain has TRBV19 and TRBJ2-6; D possibly corresponds to TRBD1 (6 bases). Looked up from germline, CDR1 is LNHDA and CDR2 is SQIVND (reference sequence). CDR3 length equals 16 residues. Trimming shortened V by 4 bases and J by 0 bases, and 10 bases separated the two germline ends.

This clonotype was counted a few times. An end of the junction differs from the germline gene, which may be a read error. The chain combines TRBV6-5 with TRBJ2-2, with TRBD1 identical over 9 bases. This CDR3 comprises 16 residues. The germline gives CDR1 MNHEY, CDR2 SVGAGI. The CDR3, as DNA: TGTGCCAGCAGCTACTCCGGGACAGGGTCAACCGGGGAGCTGTTTTTT. Encoded protein: CASSYSGTGSTGELFF.

The sample holds a few counts of this clonotype. The chain carries TRBV4-1 and TRBJ1-4; D not resolved. CDR3 size: 16 residues. Germline CDR1 is MGHRA and CDR2 is YSYEKL. V gave up 0 bases and J gave up 4 bases, with 12 bases separating them. In DNA form, the CDR3 reads TGCGCCAGCAGCCAAGATCGAAGGGATCTTAATGAAAAACTGTTTTTT. Its translation: CASSQDRRDLNEKLFF.

V gene TRBV28 combines with J gene TRBJ1-1; 11 bases are a match to TRBD1. V gave up 8 bases and J gave up 5 bases; unmatched junction bases: 4. CDR3 length equals 13 residues. CDR1 MDHEN and CDR2 SYDVKM come from the germline V gene. Here the CDR3 reads CASGTGGGTEAFF. The CDR3 bases are TGTGCCAGCGGGACAGGGGGAGGAACTGAAGCTTTCTTT.

This clonotype was seen ten or more times. CDR3 region: CASGLAEHYNEQFF. The CDR3 coding sequence is TGTGCCAGCGGCCTGGCCGAGCACTACAATGAGCAGTTCTTC. The chain recombines TRBV12-3 or TRBV12-4 with TRBJ2-1, with no clear D. The CDR3 is 14 residues long. Trimming shortened V by 8 bases and J by 3 bases, and 14 bases separated the two germline ends.

This clonotype was seen a handful of times. The chain is built from TRBV18 and TRBJ2-4; 10 nucleotides match TRBD1. The germline V gene encodes CDR1 KGHSH and CDR2 LQKENI. V trimming: 3 bases; J trimming: 4 bases; junction bases outside the gene matches: 6. This CDR3 contains 16 residues. This CDR3 is CASSPRTGGVKNIQYF. The CDR3 DNA sequence: TGTGCCAGCTCACCGAGGACAGGGGGGGTTAAAAACATTCAGTACTTC.

V usage is TRBV29-1 and J usage is TRBJ2-3; 7 nucleotides agree with TRBD1. Trimming took 7 bases from V and 0 from J; bases not matched to a gene: 4. Per the germline V gene, CDR1 is SQVTM and CDR2 is ANQGSEA. This CDR3 spans 13 amino acids. The CDR3 region has the DNA TGCAGCGCGGGGACAGCTAGCACAGATACGCAGTATTTT. It is translated as CSAGTASTDTQYF.

Only a few counts were recorded for this clonotype. The chain combines TRBV27 with TRBJ1-1; 8 bases are shared with TRBD1. Germline CDR1 reads MNHEY; CDR2 reads SMNVEV (reference sequence). This CDR3 comprises 13 residues. V shed 4 bases and J 5 bases; nucleotides not matched to a gene: 3. CDR3 in DNA: TGTGCCAGCAGTTGGACAGGGTTGACTGAAGCTTTCTTT. Its translation: CASSWTGLTEAFF.

This clonotype has just a few counts. The chain couples TRBV12-3 or TRBV12-4 to TRBJ2-3; 12 positions match TRBD2. V was pared by 6 bases and J by 3 bases, with 7 bases of the junction left unmatched. This CDR3 is 16 amino acids long. DNA of the CDR3: TGTGCCAGCAGCAGCCTAGCGGGGGGGAGGACAGATACGCAGTATTTT. This encodes CASSSLAGGRTDTQYF.

This clonotype was picked up many times. This sequence joins TRBV4-1 and TRBJ1-1, with D hard to call. The CDR3 totals 14 residues. Trimming left V 0 bases short and J 4 bases short, with 9 bases between. Germline V lookup: CDR1 MGHRA, CDR2 YSYEKL. This CDR3 is CASSQEGRGTEAFF. The CDR3 DNA follows: TGCGCCAGCAGCCAAGAAGGTCGAGGCACTGAAGCTTTCTTT.

This clonotype showed up just a few times. The chain uses TRBV20-1 and TRBJ2-3, with D hard to call. The germline V and J ends were trimmed by 2 bases and 0 bases, with 9 bases remaining between them. Germline-derived CDR1 and CDR2 are DFQATT and SNEGSKA (reference sequence). CDR3 length: 14 amino acids. The CDR3 DNA follows: TGCAGTGCTAGACCACTAAGAAGCACAGATACGCAGTATTTT. Translated, it gives CSARPLRSTDTQYF.

The chain recombines TRBV3-1 with TRBJ1-1; D call uncertain. The CDR3 runs to 15 residues. Deletions cut 1 base from V and 2 bases from J, with 11 bases between. Per germline, CDR1 LGHDT and CDR2 YNNKEL (reference sequence). The CDR3 is CASSQASVLNTEAFF. The CDR3 nucleotides are TGTGCCAGCAGCCAAGCGTCAGTCCTTAACACTGAAGCTTTCTTT.

The table lists this clonotype with a few counts. The rearrangement uses TRBV18 and TRBJ2-7, with D possibly TRBD2 on 6 matching bases. With 2 bases removed from V and 0 bases from J, the gap between germline ends came to 17 bases. The CDR3 consists of 17 residues. Germline loops: CDR1 KGHSH, CDR2 LQKENI. The CDR3 sequence is CASSPRCAGRPSYEQYV. The CDR3 DNA is TGTGCCAGCTCACCAAGGTGTGCGGGGCGCCCCTCCTACGAGCAGTACGTC.

The V call is TRBV3-1, the J call TRBJ2-3; TRBD2 agrees at 10 bases. V trimming: 1 base; J trimming: 4 bases; junction bases outside the gene matches: 2. This CDR3 has 15 amino acids. Germline assignment: CDR1 LGHDT and CDR2 YNNKEL (reference sequence). CDR3: CASSQVLAGADTQYF. The CDR3 DNA reads TGTGCCAGCAGCCAAGTCCTAGCGGGGGCAGATACGCAGTATTTT.

The sample holds many counts of this clonotype. The CDR3 here is CASGQVPRETQYF. The CDR3 DNA reads as TGTGCCAGCGGACAGGTACCAAGAGAGACCCAGTACTTC. The chain employs TRBV7-9 and TRBJ2-5; the match to TRBD1 covers 7 bases. Trimming cost V 8 bases and J 4 bases; bases outside gene matches: 7. Germline CDR1 reads SEHNR; CDR2 reads FQNEAQ (reference sequence). The CDR3 spans 13 residues.

This clonotype was observed at least ten times. The J gene is TRBJ2-5, the V gene TRBV18; 8 nucleotides match TRBD2. This CDR3 is 16 amino acids long. V lost 0 bases, J lost 0 bases, and 3 bases stayed unmatched. Germline assignment: CDR1 KGHSH and CDR2 LQKENI. CDR3 coding DNA: TGTGCCAGCTCACCACCCGGGACTAGGTACCAAGAGACCCAGTACTTC. It codes for CASSPPGTRYQETQYF.

This clonotype was counted only a few times. The chain combines TRBV28 with TRBJ1-2; D not certain. The CDR3 has 12 amino acids. CDR1 and CDR2 (germline): MDHEN, SYDVKM. With 5 bases removed from V and 4 bases from J, the gap between germline ends came to 8 bases. This chain's CDR3 is CASSGPSYGYTF. The CDR3 DNA reads as TGTGCCAGCAGTGGACCTTCCTATGGCTACACCTTC.

As DNA, the CDR3 is TGCGCCAGCAGCCCCAGCCCTAGCGGGGTGAATACGCAGTATTTT. Translated, it gives CASSPSPSGVNTQYF. J is TRBJ2-3 and V is TRBV4-1; 9 nucleotides align to TRBD2. V shed 4 bases, J shed 7 bases, and the junction held 9 bases outside the gene matches. Germline V lookup: CDR1 MGHRA, CDR2 YSYEKL. This CDR3 is 15 amino acids long.

This sequence joins TRBV27 and TRBJ1-1, with D possibly being TRBD1 (5 bases). Per the germline V gene, CDR1 is MNHEY and CDR2 is SMNVEV (reference sequence). CDR3 length: 13 residues. V shed 3 bases and J shed 8 bases, with 13 bases lying between them. The DNA of the CDR3 is TGTGCCAGCAGTTTTGTCCCCGGGACGGAAGCTTTCTTT. This codes for CASSFVPGTEAFF.

The rearrangement joins TRBV11-2 to TRBJ2-1, with a weak D call TRBD1 (6 bases). The CDR3 contains 15 residues. Trimming stripped 0 bases from V and 10 bases from J, with 16 bases between. CDR1 SGHAT and CDR2 FQNNGV come from the germline V gene. The CDR3: CASSLDVTGFWEQFF. CDR3 sequence (DNA): TGTGCCAGCAGCTTAGATGTGACAGGCTTTTGGGAGCAGTTCTTC.

This clonotype has only a few counts. The rearrangement joins TRBV6-1 to TRBJ1-1; D remains unclear. The V and J ends lost 6 bases and 1 base respectively, with 12 bases between them. CDR1 and CDR2 from the germline V gene are MNHNS and SASEGT. The CDR3 is 14 residues long. CDR3 loop: CASRDGLKNTEAFF. DNA for the CDR3: TGTGCCAGCAGAGACGGACTGAAGAACACTGAAGCTTTCTTT.